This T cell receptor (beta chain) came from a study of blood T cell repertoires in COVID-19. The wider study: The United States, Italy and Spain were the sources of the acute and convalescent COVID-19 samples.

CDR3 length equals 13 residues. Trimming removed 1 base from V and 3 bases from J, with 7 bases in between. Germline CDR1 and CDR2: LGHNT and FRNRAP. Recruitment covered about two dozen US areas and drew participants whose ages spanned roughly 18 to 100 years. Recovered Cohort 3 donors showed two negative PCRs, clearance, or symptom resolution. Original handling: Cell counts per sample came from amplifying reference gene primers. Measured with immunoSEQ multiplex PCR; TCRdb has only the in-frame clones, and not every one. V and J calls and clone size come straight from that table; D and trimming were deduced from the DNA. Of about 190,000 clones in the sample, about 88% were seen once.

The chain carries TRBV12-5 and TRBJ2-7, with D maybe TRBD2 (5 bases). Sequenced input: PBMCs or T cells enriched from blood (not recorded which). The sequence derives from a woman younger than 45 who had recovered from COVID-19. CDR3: CASGLAGSYEQYF. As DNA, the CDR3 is TGTGCTAGTGGTTTGGCGGGGAGCTACGAGCAGTACTTC.